Each of the 28 T cell receptor beta chains below was sequenced from the same sample in a study of cytomegalovirus exposure and HLA in healthy donors. The PCR had 60 Vbeta and 13 Jbeta primers. Profiled with immunoSEQ multiplex PCR; TCRdb holds only in-frame clones, not every one. In the table there are over 85,000 clones, roughly 80% of which are singletons. Sequencing input: PBMCs. Receptor source: a man aged 25-40 years in good health and CMV-seropositive.

This chain uses TRBV10-3 with TRBJ1-2; the match to TRBD1 covers 8 bases. CDR1 is ENHRY and CDR2 is SYGVKD in the germline V gene. This CDR3 region has 15 residues. V trimming: 0 bases; J trimming: 4 bases; junction bases outside the gene matches: 4. The CDR3 region is CAISESGTGPYGYTF. The CDR3 nucleotides read TGTGCCATCAGTGAGTCGGGGACAGGTCCCTATGGCTACACCTTC.

The CDR3 spells CASSQRGFSDEKLFF. CDR3 in DNA: TGCGCCAGCAGCCAGCGGGGTTTCTCTGATGAAAAACTGTTTTTT. This chain uses TRBV4-1 with TRBJ1-4; D unclear. The germline V and J ends were trimmed by 3 bases and 6 bases, with 14 bases remaining between them. CDR1 is MGHRA, CDR2 YSYEKL, per germline. The CDR3 is 15 residues long.

This chain links TRBV18 with TRBJ2-2; D is ambiguous. CDR3 length: 15 amino acids. Germline CDR1 KGHSH, CDR2 LQKENI. V lost 5 bases to trimming and J lost 0 bases, with 10 bases between them. The CDR3 loop reads CASSTAEPNTGELFF. DNA for the CDR3: TGTGCCAGCTCAACAGCCGAACCGAACACCGGGGAGCTGTTTTTT.

J is TRBJ1-4 and V is TRBV19, with D unresolved. V lost 9 bases, J lost 2 bases, and 16 bases lay in between. This CDR3 spans 15 amino acids. The germline gives CDR1 LNHDA, CDR2 SQIVND (reference sequence). The chain's CDR3 is CASANRGATNEKLFF. CDR3 coding DNA: TGTGCCAGCGCTAACCGTGGAGCGACTAATGAAAAACTGTTTTTT.

The chain is built from TRBV27 and TRBJ2-7, with 7 bases identical to TRBD1. Per the germline V gene, CDR1 is MNHEY and CDR2 is SMNVEV (reference sequence). CDR3 length: 16 amino acids. Germline trimming cut 3 bases from V and 2 bases from J; bases unmatched to any gene: 10. The CDR3 nucleotides read TGTGCCAGCAGTTTTGGGTTAGGGGACAGAGCCTACGAGCAGTACTTC. It codes for CASSFGLGDRAYEQYF.

The chain couples TRBV7-6 to TRBJ2-1, with D perhaps matching TRBD2 (5 bases). The CDR3 is made up of 13 amino acids. Looked up from germline, CDR1 is SGHVS and CDR2 is FNYEAQ. The V gene lost 1 base and the J gene lost 5 bases, with 6 bases spanning the gap. CDR3 sequence (DNA): TGTGCCAGCAGCTTAGTCGGGGACAATGAGCAGTTCTTC. Its protein product is CASSLVGDNEQFF.

The chain joins TRBV29-1 to TRBJ2-7, with 7 bases aligning to TRBD1. V dropped 3 bases and J dropped 7; count of bases not matched to a gene: 3. This CDR3 is 11 amino acids long. Germline CDR1 reads SQVTM; CDR2 reads ANQGSEA. CDR3 protein: CSVEVRGEQYF. The CDR3 DNA is TGCAGCGTTGAGGTCAGGGGGGAGCAGTACTTC.

This chain connects TRBV27 to TRBJ1-1; D is undetermined. V was shortened by 3 bases and J by 1 base, with 6 bases between the two germline ends. Looked up from germline, CDR1 is MNHEY and CDR2 is SMNVEV (reference sequence). CDR3 length equals 13 residues. CDR3 nucleotides: TGTGCCAGCAGTTTTTCAGGGAACACTGAAGCTTTCTTT. This translates into CASSFSGNTEAFF.

This clone has only one observation. The J gene is TRBJ2-5, the V gene TRBV5-1, with D possibly being TRBD1 (6 bases). The germline CDR1 and CDR2 sequences are SGHRS and YFSETQ. The ends were cut back, 7 bases at V and 5 bases at J, with 21 bases in the middle. This CDR3 is built from 15 residues. CDR3 sequence: CASGANQGRRETQYF. Here the CDR3 DNA reads TGCGCCAGCGGAGCTAACCAGGGGCGAAGGGAGACCCAGTACTTC.

CDR3 in DNA: TGTGCCACGGACAGGGGGCCGGGCGAGCAGTACTTC. Its protein product is CATDRGPGEQYF. V is TRBV6-1 and J is TRBJ2-7, with 11 bases lining up with TRBD1. Germline CDR1 and CDR2: MNHNS and SASEGT. V was pared by 10 bases and J by 6 bases, with 5 bases of the junction left unmatched. The CDR3 totals 12 residues.

The gene calls are TRBV27 and TRBJ2-7; TRBD1 matches 7 bases. The junction had 9 bases not matched to a gene; V was cut back by 4 bases and J by 3 bases. The CDR3 runs to 15 residues. Per the germline V gene, CDR1 is MNHEY and CDR2 is SMNVEV (reference sequence). DNA of the CDR3: TGTGCCAGCAGTTCACAGGGGCAGCCTTTCTACGAGCAGTACTTC. The encoded protein is CASSSQGQPFYEQYF.

The table lists this clone with a few counts. The same CDR3 is also encoded by other DNA sequences in this sample. The chain carries TRBV6-6 and TRBJ2-7; 8 positions match TRBD1. In germline, CDR1 is MNHNY, CDR2 SVGAGI (reference sequence). Unmatched junction bases numbered 0, after V lost 5 bases and J lost 3 bases. CDR3 length equals 12 residues. CDR3 in amino acids: CASSGQGYEQYF. The CDR3 nucleotides read TGTGCCAGCAGTGGACAGGGCTACGAGCAGTACTTC.

The chain links TRBV18 to TRBJ2-1; 10 bases map to TRBD1. V lost 1 base, J lost 0 bases, and 6 bases stayed unmatched. CDR3 length: 18 residues. CDR1 KGHSH and CDR2 LQKENI come from the germline V gene. The CDR3: CASSPRDRGSYSYNEQFF. DNA for the CDR3: TGTGCCAGCTCACCACGGGACAGGGGCTCATACTCCTACAATGAGCAGTTCTTC.

The chain has TRBV6-5 and TRBJ1-1, with unresolved D. V lost 9 bases to trimming and J lost 1 base, with 6 bases between them. Germline V gene data show CDR1 as MNHEY and CDR2 as SVGAGI. The CDR3 is 11 amino acids. In nucleotides, the CDR3 is TGTGCCAGTCGGGAGAACACTGAAGCTTTCTTT. Translating gives CASRENTEAFF.

This clone was seen a few times. The chain links TRBV10-2 to TRBJ1-1, with D perhaps matching TRBD1 (6 bases). V was cut by 4 bases and J by 6 bases, with 15 bases left in between. From germline, CDR1 is WSHSY and CDR2 SAAADI. This CDR3 has 14 amino acids. The CDR3, as DNA: TGCGCCAGCAGTGGACAAATTAAGGGGGCTGAAGCTTTCTTT. Its translation: CASSGQIKGAEAFF.

The chain recombines TRBV28 with TRBJ1-1; unclear D gene. This CDR3 contains 16 residues. Germline V lookup: CDR1 MDHEN, CDR2 SYDVKM. Trimming took off 6 bases at V and 0 bases at J, with 17 bases between the two ends. The CDR3 loop reads CASRLNLRSMNTEAFF. The CDR3 DNA is TGTGCCAGCAGATTAAACCTGAGGTCCATGAACACTGAAGCTTTCTTT.

This chain connects TRBV6-1 to TRBJ1-2; D is undetermined. V lost 1 base to trimming and J lost 4 bases, with 10 bases between them. This CDR3 comprises 14 residues. Germline V CDR1 and CDR2: MNHNS, SASEGT. CDR3 region: CASSEGMRLYGYTF. The CDR3 bases are TGTGCCAGCAGTGAAGGCATGCGCCTCTATGGCTACACCTTC.

This chain joins TRBV4-1 and TRBJ2-7; 11 bases agree with TRBD1. In germline, CDR1 is MGHRA, CDR2 YSYEKL. V lost 0 bases to trimming and J lost 3 bases; unmatched junction nucleotides: 4. CDR3 length: 16 amino acids. Here the CDR3 reads CASSQEGGTGGYEQYF. For the CDR3, the DNA is TGCGCCAGCAGCCAAGAGGGGGGGACAGGGGGCTACGAGCAGTACTTC.

J is TRBJ2-7 and V is TRBV6-5, with D possibly matching TRBD1 (6 bases). Between the trimmed V and J ends, which lost 5 bases and 1 base, there was a span of 12 bases. Germline V gene lookup returns CDR1 MNHEY and CDR2 SVGAGI. This CDR3 region has 14 residues. DNA for the CDR3: TGTGCCAGCAGTAAAAGACAGGAATCCTACGAGCAGTACTTC. Amino acids: CASSKRQESYEQYF.

This clone turned up a few times. This rearrangement joins TRBV10-2 to TRBJ2-1; 7 bases agree with TRBD1. Per germline, CDR1 WSHSY and CDR2 SAAADI. V was pared by 5 bases and J by 5 bases, with 9 bases of the junction left unmatched. CDR3 length: 15 residues. The DNA of the CDR3 is TGCGCCAGCAGTAACCGGGACAGAGAAAACAATGAGCAGTTCTTC. This gives the protein CASSNRDRENNEQFF.

The chain combines TRBV5-6 with TRBJ2-7; 12 nucleotides line up with TRBD1. CDR3 length: 17 residues. CDR1 is SGHDT, CDR2 YYEEEE, per germline. Germline trimming cut 4 bases from V and 6 bases from J; bases unmatched to any gene: 14. CDR3 DNA sequence: TGTGCCAGCAGCGAGTCCGGGACAGGGGGCGAGATAGGCGAGCAGTACTTC. Encoded protein: CASSESGTGGEIGEQYF.

This chain joins TRBV18 and TRBJ2-1; weak D call: TRBD2 (6 bases). The CDR3 is 17 residues long. The germline gives CDR1 KGHSH, CDR2 LQKENI. Trimming removed 1 base from V and 2 bases from J, with 15 bases in between. DNA of the CDR3: TGTGCCAGCTCACCACTTACCTCGGGGGAAACCTACAATGAGCAGTTCTTC. Its translation: CASSPLTSGETYNEQFF.

This rearrangement joins TRBV11-2 to TRBJ1-2; 7 bases fit TRBD1. The CDR3 covers 15 residues. The V segment lost 2 bases and the J segment 3 bases; nucleotides outside the gene matches: 6. From germline, CDR1 is SGHAT and CDR2 FQNNGV. In DNA, the CDR3 is TGTGCCAGCAGCTTAAACCGGGACAGACACTATGGCTACACCTTC. Protein product: CASSLNRDRHYGYTF.

Comment on this clone: One junction end disagrees with the germline gene, perhaps due to a read error. In DNA, the CDR3 is TGTTCCAGCAGCTTAGGTGCGGGCAGTGGGCTGAACTATGGCTACACCTTC. Translation: CSSSLGAGSGLNYGYTF. The rearrangement uses TRBV7-9 and TRBJ1-2; D is unresolved. The germline CDR1 and CDR2 sequences are SEHNR and FQNEAQ (reference sequence). This CDR3 contains 17 residues.

This sequence joins TRBV11-2 and TRBJ2-7; 10 bases match TRBD2. The CDR3 spans 15 residues. Unmatched junction bases numbered 4, after V lost 3 bases and J lost 2 bases. Germline loops: CDR1 SGHAT, CDR2 FQNNGV. The CDR3 here is CASSLGTSEAYEQYF. The CDR3, as DNA: TGTGCCAGCAGCTTGGGGACTAGCGAAGCCTACGAGCAGTACTTC.

The chain couples TRBV10-3 to TRBJ2-3; possibly TRBD2 for D (6 bases). V lost 1 base, J lost 1 base, and 9 bases lay in between. Germline CDR1 reads ENHRY; CDR2 reads SYGVKD. This CDR3 region has 15 residues. The CDR3 here is CAISELGGGTDTQYF. CDR3 nucleotides: TGTGCCATCAGTGAGTTGGGGGGTGGCACAGATACGCAGTATTTT.

Notes on this clone: A single base separates this from a much larger clone, so it may be a read error. CDR3 nucleotide sequence: TGCGCCAGCAGCGACAGGGGAAACACCGGGGAGCTGTTTTTT. It encodes CASSDRGNTGELFF. The chain combines TRBV4-3 with TRBJ2-2; TRBD1 matches at 8 bases. V lost 5 bases to trimming and J lost 2 bases; unmatched junction nucleotides: 1. Germline values: CDR1 LGHNA, CDR2 YSLEER. The CDR3 sequence is 14 residues long.

The CDR3 reads CASSGRVATNEKLFF. CDR3 coding DNA: TGTGCCAGCAGCGGGAGAGTTGCAACTAATGAAAAACTGTTTTTT. V is TRBV9 and J is TRBJ1-4; D unresolved. CDR3 length: 15 amino acids. Germline V CDR1 and CDR2: SGDLS, YYNGEE. Trimming stripped 3 bases from V and 0 bases from J, with 9 bases between.